Presented here are 8 T cell receptor beta chains from one specimen sequenced in a study of cytomegalovirus exposure and HLA in healthy donors. The PCR made use of 60 Vbeta and 13 Jbeta primers. Clones were sequenced by immunoSEQ multiplex PCR, and TCRdb holds only the in-frame ones, with some missing. The sample has roughly 190,000 clones, approximately 80% seen once; the top ten hold 13% to 15%. The material sequenced was PBMCs. Receptor source: a woman younger than 45 in good health and CMV-seropositive.

CDR3 sequence (DNA): TGTGCCAGCAGCTTAGGGCCTCTAGAGAATTCACCCCTCCACTTT. Amino acids: CASSLGPLENSPLHF. V gene TRBV7-2 combines with J gene TRBJ1-6, with D uncertain. Deletions cut 1 base from V and 7 bases from J, with 11 bases between. The length of the CDR3 is 15 residues. Germline CDR1 reads SGHTA; CDR2 reads FQGNSA. Complete variable domain (other parts from reference TRBV7-2 and TRBJ1-6): GAGVSQSPSNKVTEKGKDVELRCDPISGHTALYWYRQSLGQGLEFLIYFQGNSAPDKSGLPSDRFSAERTGGSVSTLTIQRTQQEDSAVYLCASSLGPLENSPLHFGNGTRLTVT.

The chain has TRBV28 and TRBJ2-3; 8 bases fit TRBD2. The CDR3 spans 13 residues. Trimming took 10 bases from V and 2 from J; bases not matched to a gene: 5. CDR1 is MDHEN, CDR2 SYDVKM, per germline. The CDR3 reads CANVSGNTDTQYF. DNA of the CDR3: TGTGCCAACGTTAGCGGGAACACAGATACGCAGTATTTT.

The chain combines TRBV6-5 with TRBJ1-6; no reliable D call. CDR3 length: 12 residues. Trimming pared 5 bases from V and 7 bases from J, leaving 6 bases between. CDR1 and CDR2 (germline): MNHEY, SVGAGI. In nucleotides, the CDR3 is TGTGCCAGCAGTATACAGAATTCACCCCTCCACTTT. Translated: CASSIQNSPLHF.

This chain links TRBV9 with TRBJ2-1, with 10 bases identical to TRBD1. There are 16 residues in the CDR3. V lost 3 bases and J lost 3; bases outside the gene matches: 6. Germline CDR1 is SGDLS and CDR2 is YYNGEE. The CDR3 sequence is CASSAGDRGFYNEQFF. The CDR3 DNA follows: TGTGCCAGCAGCGCTGGGGACAGGGGATTCTACAATGAGCAGTTCTTC.

The chain recombines TRBV2 with TRBJ2-7; 14 positions match TRBD2. V shed 1 base, J shed 7 bases, and the junction held 3 bases outside the gene matches. CDR1 SNHLY and CDR2 FYNNEI come from the germline V gene. The CDR3 spans 15 residues. CDR3 bases: TGTGCCAGCAGTGAAGGGACTAGCGGGGGGAAGGAGCAGTACTTC. Amino acid sequence: CASSEGTSGGKEQYF.

The J gene is TRBJ2-2, the V gene TRBV10-1; TRBD2 agrees at 8 bases. CDR1 and CDR2 from the germline V gene are WNHNN and SYGVQD (reference sequence). This CDR3 region has 14 residues. V shed 7 bases and J 6 bases; nucleotides not matched to a gene: 7. The CDR3 reads CASTPGGGPGELFF. The CDR3 DNA reads TGCGCCAGCACCCCGGGGGGGGGCCCCGGGGAGCTGTTTTTT.

The chain carries TRBV30 and TRBJ1-1; D not resolved. Trimming removed 4 bases at V and 1 base at J, with 10 bases between. The CDR3 extends over 13 amino acids. CDR1 is GTSNPN, CDR2 SVGIG, per germline (reference sequence). The DNA of the CDR3 is TGTGCCTGGATGGAGGGAGGGAACACTGAAGCTTTCTTT. As protein: CAWMEGGNTEAFF. Supplemented by reference TRBV30 and TRBJ1-1, the full variable domain reads SQTIHQWPATLVQPVGSPLSLECTVEGTSNPNLYWYRQAAGRGLQLLFYSVGIGQISSEVPQNLSASRPQDRQFILSSKKLLLSDSGFYLCAWMEGGNTEAFFGQGTRLTVV.

V gene TRBV7-2 combines with J gene TRBJ1-2; 8 nucleotides line up with TRBD1. From germline, CDR1 is SGHTA and CDR2 FQGNSA. Losses at the gene ends were 5 bases for V and 2 bases for J; bases not matched to a gene: 10. The length of the CDR3 is 16 residues. The DNA of the CDR3 is TGTGCCAGCAGCCCCGGAGGACAGGGTTTGAACTATGGCTACACCTTC. Its protein is CASSPGGQGLNYGYTF.